The present T cell receptor (beta chain) was sequenced within a study of T cells in Graves' hyperthyroidism and ophthalmopathy. Study context: The authors collected peripheral blood at initial diagnosis, before any treatment. Study-level results: Researchers found most expanded thyroid clonotypes above 0.001 in blood as well.

In patients aged 18 to 65, hyperthyroidism was newly diagnosed, with duration under 2 months. The blood sample was taken at first hyperthyroidism diagnosis, before any ophthalmopathy symptoms. This CDR3 spans 16 amino acids. Germline assignment: CDR1 SGHAT and CDR2 FQNNGV. The junction had 5 bases not matched to a gene; V was cut back by 2 bases and J by 8 bases. This clonotype showed up many times. No antigen is known for it. The source material, RNA transcripts, was used to amplify TCR beta CDR3 regions. RT-PCR in the first round (using the HTBI primer set) targeted the TCR CDR3. Using its own MiXCR run on the multiplex PCR reads, TCRdb lists one record per CDR3 protein. The data show fewer than 450,000 distinct CDR3 sequences, about 18% seen once.

The source of this sequence is a woman between 25 and 40 years old with Graves' hyperthyroidism that later progressed to Graves' ophthalmopathy. The sample consisted of blood. The rearrangement joins TRBV11-2 to TRBJ2-1, with 14 bases lining up with TRBD2. CDR3 nucleotides: TGTGCCAGCAGCTTATTGGGACTAGCGGGAGACGATGAGCAGTTCTTC. It codes for CASSLLGLAGDDEQFF.